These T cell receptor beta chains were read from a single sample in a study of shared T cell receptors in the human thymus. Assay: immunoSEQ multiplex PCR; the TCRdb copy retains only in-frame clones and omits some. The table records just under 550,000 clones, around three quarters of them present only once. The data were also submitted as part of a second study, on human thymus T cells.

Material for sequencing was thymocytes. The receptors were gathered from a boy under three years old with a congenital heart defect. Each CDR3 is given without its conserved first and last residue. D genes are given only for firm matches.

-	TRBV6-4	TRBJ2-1	ASSDQGQQF
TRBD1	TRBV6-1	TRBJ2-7	ASSDRDSHEQY
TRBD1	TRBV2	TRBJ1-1	ASSVTGLSEAF
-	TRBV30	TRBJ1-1	AWNTRTEGMNTEAF
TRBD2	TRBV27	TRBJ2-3	ASSKRASGRGTDTQY
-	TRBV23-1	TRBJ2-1	ASSQPQITGCYNEQF
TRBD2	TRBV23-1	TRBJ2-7	ASSQSGTTYEQY
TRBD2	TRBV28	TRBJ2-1	ASSLCKGSGASSYNEQF
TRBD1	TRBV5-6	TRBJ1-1	ASSSPGQANTEAF
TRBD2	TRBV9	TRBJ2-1	ASSLRAGTSGLSSYNEQF
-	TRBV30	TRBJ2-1	AWSVGGRGDNEQF
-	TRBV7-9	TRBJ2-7	ASSYSGDRALYEQY
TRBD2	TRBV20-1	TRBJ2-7	SAQRGEQY
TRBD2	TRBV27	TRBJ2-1	ASSLWLAGGPRYNEQF
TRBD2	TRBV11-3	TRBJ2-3	ASNLAQREGVADTQY
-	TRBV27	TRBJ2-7	ASSLGLAVNYEQY
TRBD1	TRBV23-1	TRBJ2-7	ASSRGPGQGSYEQY
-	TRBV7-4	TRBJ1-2	ASSYPWAGPGYT
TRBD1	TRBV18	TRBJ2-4	ASSSPPGQGKNIQY
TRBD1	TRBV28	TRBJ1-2	ASSLTAGTGGYT
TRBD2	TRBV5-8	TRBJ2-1	ASSLVSSGRGRGNEQF
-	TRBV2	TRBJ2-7	ASSGRTGSYEQY
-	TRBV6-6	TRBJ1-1	ASSYSGQSRDTEAF
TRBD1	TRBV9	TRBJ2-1	ASSVLPGQGSNEQF
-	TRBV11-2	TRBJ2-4	ASSLGFEDRKNIQY
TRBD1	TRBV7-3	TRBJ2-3	AGTKPGTGSDTQY
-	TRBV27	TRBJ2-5	AARSYQETQY
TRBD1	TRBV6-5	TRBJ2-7	ASSHTRTGSYEQY
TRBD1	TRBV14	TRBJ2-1	ASSQLQGAGLTEQF
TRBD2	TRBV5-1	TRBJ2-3	ASSLGGLEVGPDTQY
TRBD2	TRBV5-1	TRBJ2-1	ASSLARFLAGAGNEQF
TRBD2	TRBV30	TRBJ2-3	AWSEREGADTQY
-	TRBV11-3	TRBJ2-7	ASSLSSYEQY
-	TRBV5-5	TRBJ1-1	ASSLGAARQRNTEAF
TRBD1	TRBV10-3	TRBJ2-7	AISGNRDRAFYEQY
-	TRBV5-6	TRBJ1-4	ASSLAGWAEKLF
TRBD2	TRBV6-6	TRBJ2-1	ASSYGLAGYNEQF
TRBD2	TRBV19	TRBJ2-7	ASTSPGGRADEQY
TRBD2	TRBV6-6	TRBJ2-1	ASSSRTSGGNNEQF
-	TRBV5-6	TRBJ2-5	ASSTPREGSQETQY